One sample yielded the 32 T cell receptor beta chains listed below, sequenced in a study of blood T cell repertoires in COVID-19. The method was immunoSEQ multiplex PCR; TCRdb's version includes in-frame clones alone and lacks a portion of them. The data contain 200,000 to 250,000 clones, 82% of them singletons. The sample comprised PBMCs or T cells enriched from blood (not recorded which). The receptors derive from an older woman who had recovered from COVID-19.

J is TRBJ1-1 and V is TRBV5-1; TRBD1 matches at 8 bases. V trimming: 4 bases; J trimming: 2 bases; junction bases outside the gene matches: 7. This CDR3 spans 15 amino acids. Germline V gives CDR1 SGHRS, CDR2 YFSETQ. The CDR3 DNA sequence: TGCGCCAGCAGCCGCGGACAGGGAACTAACACTGAAGCTTTCTTT. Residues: CASSRGQGTNTEAFF.

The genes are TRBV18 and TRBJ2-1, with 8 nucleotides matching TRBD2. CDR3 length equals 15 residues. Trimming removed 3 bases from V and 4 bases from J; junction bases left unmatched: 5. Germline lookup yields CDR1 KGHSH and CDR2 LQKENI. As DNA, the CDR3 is TGTGCCAGCTCACCGGTGAGCGGGAGTTACAATGAGCAGTTCTTC. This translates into CASSPVSGSYNEQFF.

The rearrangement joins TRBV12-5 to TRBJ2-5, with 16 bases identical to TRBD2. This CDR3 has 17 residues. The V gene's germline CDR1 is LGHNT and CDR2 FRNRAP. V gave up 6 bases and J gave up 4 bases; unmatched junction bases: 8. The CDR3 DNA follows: TGTGCTAGTGGAACAGGGACTAGCGGGAGGGTGGTAGAGACCCAGTACTTC. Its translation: CASGTGTSGRVVETQYF.

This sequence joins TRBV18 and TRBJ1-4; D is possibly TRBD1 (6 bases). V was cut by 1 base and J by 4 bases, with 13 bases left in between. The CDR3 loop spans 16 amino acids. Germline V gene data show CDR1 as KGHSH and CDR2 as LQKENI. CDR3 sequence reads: CASSPLTGRINEKLFF. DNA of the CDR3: TGTGCCAGCTCACCACTCACAGGGCGGATTAATGAAAAACTGTTTTTT.

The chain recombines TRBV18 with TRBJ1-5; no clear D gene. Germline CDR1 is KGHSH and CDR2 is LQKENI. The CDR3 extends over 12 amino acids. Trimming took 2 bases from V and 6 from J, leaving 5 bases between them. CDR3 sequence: CASSPSGQPQHF. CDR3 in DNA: TGTGCCAGCTCACCATCGGGTCAGCCCCAGCATTTT.

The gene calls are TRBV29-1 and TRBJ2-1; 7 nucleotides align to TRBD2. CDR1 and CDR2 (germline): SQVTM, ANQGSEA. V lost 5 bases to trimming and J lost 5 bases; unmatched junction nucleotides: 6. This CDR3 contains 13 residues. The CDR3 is CSVPPAGDNEQFF. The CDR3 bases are TGCAGCGTTCCTCCGGCGGGAGACAATGAGCAGTTCTTC.

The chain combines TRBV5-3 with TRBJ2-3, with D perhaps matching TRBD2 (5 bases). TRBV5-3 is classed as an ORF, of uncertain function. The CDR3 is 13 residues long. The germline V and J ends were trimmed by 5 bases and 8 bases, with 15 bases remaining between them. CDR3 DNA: TGTGCCAGAAGGAGGGAGAGCCCAACTACGCAGTATTTT. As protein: CARRRESPTTQYF.

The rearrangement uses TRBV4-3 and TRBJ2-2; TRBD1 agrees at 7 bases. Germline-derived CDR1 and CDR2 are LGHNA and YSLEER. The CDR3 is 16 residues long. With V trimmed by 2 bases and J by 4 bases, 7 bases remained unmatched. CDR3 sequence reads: CASSQQPGQSTGELFF. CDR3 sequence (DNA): TGCGCCAGCAGCCAACAACCGGGACAGAGCACCGGGGAGCTGTTTTTT.

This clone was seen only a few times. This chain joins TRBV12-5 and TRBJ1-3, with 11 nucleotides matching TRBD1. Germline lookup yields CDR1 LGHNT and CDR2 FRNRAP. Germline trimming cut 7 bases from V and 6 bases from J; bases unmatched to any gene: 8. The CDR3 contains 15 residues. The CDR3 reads CASALGQGAENTIYF. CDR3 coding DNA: TGTGCTAGTGCCCTCGGACAGGGGGCGGAAAACACCATATATTTT.

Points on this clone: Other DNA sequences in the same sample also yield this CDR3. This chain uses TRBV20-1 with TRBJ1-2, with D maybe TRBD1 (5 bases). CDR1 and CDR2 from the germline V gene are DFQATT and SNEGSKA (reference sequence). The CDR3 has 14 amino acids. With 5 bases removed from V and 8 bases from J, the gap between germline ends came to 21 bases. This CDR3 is CSAGGLPAGVGYTF. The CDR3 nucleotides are TGCAGTGCTGGTGGTCTCCCAGCGGGGGTGGGCTACACCTTC.

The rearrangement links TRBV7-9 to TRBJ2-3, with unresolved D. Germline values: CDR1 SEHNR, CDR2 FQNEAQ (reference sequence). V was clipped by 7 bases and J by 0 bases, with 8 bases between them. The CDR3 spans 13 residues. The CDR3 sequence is CASTFGSTDTQYF. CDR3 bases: TGTGCCAGCACTTTCGGTAGCACAGATACGCAGTATTTT.

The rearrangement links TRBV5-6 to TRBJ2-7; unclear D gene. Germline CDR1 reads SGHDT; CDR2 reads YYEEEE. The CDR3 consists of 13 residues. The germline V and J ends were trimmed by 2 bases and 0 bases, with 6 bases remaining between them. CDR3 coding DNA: TGTGCCAGCAGCTTACAGAGCTCCTACGAGCAGTACTTC. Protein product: CASSLQSSYEQYF.

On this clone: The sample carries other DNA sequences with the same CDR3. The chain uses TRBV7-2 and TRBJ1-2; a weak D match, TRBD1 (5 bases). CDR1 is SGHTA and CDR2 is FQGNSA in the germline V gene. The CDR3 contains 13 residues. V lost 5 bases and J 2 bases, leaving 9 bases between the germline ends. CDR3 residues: CASSPAGNYGYTF. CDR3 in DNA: TGTGCCAGCAGCCCAGCAGGGAACTATGGCTACACCTTC.

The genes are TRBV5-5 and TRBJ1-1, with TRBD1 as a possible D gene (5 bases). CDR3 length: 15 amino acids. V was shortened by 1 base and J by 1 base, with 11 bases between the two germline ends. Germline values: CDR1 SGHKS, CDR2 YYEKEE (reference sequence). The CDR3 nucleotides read TGTGCCAGCAGCTTGTTCCTGGGGGGGAACACTGAAGCTTTCTTT. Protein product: CASSLFLGGNTEAFF.

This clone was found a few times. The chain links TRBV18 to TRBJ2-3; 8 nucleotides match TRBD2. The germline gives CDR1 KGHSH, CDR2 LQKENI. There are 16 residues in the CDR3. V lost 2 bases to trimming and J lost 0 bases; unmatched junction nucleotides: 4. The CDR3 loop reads CASSPLTGGSTDTQYF. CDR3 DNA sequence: TGTGCCAGCTCACCATTAACGGGGGGGAGCACAGATACGCAGTATTTT.

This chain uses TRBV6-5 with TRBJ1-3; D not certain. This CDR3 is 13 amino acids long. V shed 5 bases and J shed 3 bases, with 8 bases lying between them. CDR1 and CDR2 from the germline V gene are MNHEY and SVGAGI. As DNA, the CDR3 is TGTGCCAGCAGTAACGGGGTTGGAAACACCATATATTTT. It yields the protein CASSNGVGNTIYF.

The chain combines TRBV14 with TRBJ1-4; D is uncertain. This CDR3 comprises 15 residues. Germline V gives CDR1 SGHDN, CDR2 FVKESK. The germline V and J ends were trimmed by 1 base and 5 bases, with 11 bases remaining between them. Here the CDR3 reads CASSQVTGRNEKLFF. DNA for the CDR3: TGTGCCAGCAGCCAAGTAACGGGGAGGAATGAAAAACTGTTTTTT.

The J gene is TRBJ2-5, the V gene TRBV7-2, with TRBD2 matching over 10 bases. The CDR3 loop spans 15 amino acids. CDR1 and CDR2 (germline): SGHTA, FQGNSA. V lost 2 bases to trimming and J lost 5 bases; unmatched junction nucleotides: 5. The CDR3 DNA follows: TGTGCCAGCAGCTTACCAGCGGGGGGGCGGGAGACCCAGTACTTC. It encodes CASSLPAGGRETQYF. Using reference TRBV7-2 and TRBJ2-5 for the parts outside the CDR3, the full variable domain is GAGVSQSPSNKVTEKGKDVELRCDPISGHTALYWYRQSLGQGLEFLIYFQGNSAPDKSGLPSDRFSAERTGGSVSTLTIQRTQQEDSAVYLCASSLPAGGRETQYFGPGTRLLVL.

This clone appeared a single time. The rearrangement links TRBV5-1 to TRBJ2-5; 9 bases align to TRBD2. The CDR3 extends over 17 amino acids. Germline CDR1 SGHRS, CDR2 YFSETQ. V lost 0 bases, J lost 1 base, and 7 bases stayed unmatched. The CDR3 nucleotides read TGCGCCAGCAGCTTGGCCCCGGGTAGCGGGAGCCAAGAGACCCAGTACTTC. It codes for CASSLAPGSGSQETQYF.

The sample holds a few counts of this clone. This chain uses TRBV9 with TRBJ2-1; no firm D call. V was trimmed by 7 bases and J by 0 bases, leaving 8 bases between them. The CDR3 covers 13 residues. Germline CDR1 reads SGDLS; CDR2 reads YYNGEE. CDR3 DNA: TGTGCCAGCCTAGGAAGCTCCTACAATGAGCAGTTCTTC. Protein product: CASLGSSYNEQFF.

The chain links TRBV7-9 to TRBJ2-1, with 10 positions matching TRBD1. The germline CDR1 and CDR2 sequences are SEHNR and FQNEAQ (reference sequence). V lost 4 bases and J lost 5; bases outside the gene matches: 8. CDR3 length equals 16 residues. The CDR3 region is CASSYLTGGADNEQFF. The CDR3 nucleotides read TGTGCCAGCAGCTACCTGACAGGGGGCGCCGACAATGAGCAGTTCTTC.

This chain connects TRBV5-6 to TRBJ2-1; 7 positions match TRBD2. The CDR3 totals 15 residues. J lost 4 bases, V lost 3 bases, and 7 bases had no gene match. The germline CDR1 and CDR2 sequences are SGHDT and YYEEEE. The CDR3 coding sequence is TGTGCCAGCAGCTGGGGGGGGACCCGATACAATGAGCAGTTCTTC. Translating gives CASSWGGTRYNEQFF. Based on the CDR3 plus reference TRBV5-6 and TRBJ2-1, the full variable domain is DAGVTQSPTHLIKTRGQQVTLRCSPKSGHDTVSWYQQALGQGPQFIFQYYEEEERQRGNFPDRFSGHQFPNYSSELNVNALLLGDSALYLCASSWGGTRYNEQFFGPGTRLTVL.

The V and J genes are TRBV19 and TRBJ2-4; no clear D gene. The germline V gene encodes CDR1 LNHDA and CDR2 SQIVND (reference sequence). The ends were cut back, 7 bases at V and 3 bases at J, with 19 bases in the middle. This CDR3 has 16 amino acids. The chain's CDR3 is CASNGDAISGKNIQYF. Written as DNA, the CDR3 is TGTGCCAGTAATGGAGATGCGATCTCGGGCAAAAACATTCAGTACTTC.

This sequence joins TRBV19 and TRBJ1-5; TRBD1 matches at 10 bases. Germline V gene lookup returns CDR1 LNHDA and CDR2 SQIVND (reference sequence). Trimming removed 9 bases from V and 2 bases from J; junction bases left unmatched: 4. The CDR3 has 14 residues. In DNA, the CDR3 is TGTGCCAGCACCGGGACAGGGGGCAATCAGCCCCAGCATTTT. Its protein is CASTGTGGNQPQHF.

The CDR3 sequence: CASSYDRGFEAFF. CDR3 bases: TGTGCCAGCAGCTATGACAGGGGCTTTGAAGCTTTCTTT. J is TRBJ1-1 and V is TRBV5-8, with 8 bases lining up with TRBD1. CDR3 size: 13 residues. Losses at the gene ends were 3 bases for V and 7 bases for J; bases not matched to a gene: 5. Looked up from germline, CDR1 is SGHTS and CDR2 is YDEGEE.

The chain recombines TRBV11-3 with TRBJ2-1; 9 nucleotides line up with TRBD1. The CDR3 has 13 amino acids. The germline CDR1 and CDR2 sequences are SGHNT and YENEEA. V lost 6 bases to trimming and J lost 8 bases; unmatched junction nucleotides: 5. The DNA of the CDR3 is TGTGCCAGCAGACAGGGGGCAGGGGATGAGCAGTTCTTC. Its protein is CASRQGAGDEQFF.

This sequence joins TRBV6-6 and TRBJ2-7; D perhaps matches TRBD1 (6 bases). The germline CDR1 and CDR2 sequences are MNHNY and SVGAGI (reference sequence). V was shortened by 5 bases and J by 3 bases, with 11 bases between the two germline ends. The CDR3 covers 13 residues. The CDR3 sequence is CASSQNRVYEQYF. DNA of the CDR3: TGTGCCAGCAGTCAAAACAGGGTCTACGAGCAGTACTTC.

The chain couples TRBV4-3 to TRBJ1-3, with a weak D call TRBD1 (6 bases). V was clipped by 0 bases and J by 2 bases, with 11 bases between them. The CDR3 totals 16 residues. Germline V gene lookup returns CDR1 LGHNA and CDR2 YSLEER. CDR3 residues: CASSQDWSGAGNTIYF. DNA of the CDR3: TGCGCCAGCAGCCAAGATTGGTCAGGGGCTGGAAACACCATATATTTT.

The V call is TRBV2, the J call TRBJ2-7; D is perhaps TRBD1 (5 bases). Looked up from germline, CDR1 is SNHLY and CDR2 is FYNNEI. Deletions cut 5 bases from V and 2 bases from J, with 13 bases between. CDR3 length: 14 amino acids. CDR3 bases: TGTGCCAGCAGTTGGACGCAGGGCGCCTACGAGCAGTACTTC. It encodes CASSWTQGAYEQYF.

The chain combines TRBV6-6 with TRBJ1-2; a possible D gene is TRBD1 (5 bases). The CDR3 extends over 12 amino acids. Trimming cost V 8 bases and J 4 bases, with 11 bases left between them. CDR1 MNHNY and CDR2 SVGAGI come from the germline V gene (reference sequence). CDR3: CASRQGGYGYTF. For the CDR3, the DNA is TGTGCCAGCCGCCAGGGAGGCTATGGCTACACCTTC.

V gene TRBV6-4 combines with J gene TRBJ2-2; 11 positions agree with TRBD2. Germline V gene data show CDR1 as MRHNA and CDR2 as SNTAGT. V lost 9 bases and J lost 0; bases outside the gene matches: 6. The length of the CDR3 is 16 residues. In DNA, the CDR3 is TGTGCCAGTAGACTAGCGGGATACGCGAACACCGGGGAGCTGTTTTTT. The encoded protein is CASRLAGYANTGELFF.

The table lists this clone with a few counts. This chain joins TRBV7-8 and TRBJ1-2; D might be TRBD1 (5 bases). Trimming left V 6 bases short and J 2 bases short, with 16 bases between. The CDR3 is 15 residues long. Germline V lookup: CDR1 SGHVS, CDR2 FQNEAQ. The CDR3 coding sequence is TGTGCCAGCAGGCTGGCCATGACAGAAAACTATGGCTACACCTTC. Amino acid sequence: CASRLAMTENYGYTF.